The 28 T cell receptor beta chains presented below share a single source sample, sequenced in a study of T cell responses to AZD1222 COVID-19 vaccine. Some clones are missing from TCRdb's copy, which holds only in-frame ones; the method was immunoSEQ multiplex PCR. The table has about 140,000 clones, 85% to 95% seen once. The material was peripheral blood, obtained on day 0 of MenACWY control vaccination. These receptors all stem from an adult in good health.

The DNA for the CDR3 is TGTGCCAGCAGCCTCTCTGTGGGTCGTGTAGCCAAAAACATTCAGTACTTC. Residues: CASSLSVGRVAKNIQYF. The chain is built from TRBV3-1 (or the pseudogene TRBV3-2) and TRBJ2-4; no reliable D call. The CDR3 has 17 amino acids. Germline CDR1 is LGHDT and CDR2 is YNNKEL (reference sequence). Between the trimmed V and J ends, which lost 4 bases and 0 bases, there was a span of 16 bases.

CDR3 loop: CASSLDRAGGVTETQYF. The CDR3 DNA follows: TGTGCCAGCAGCTTGGATCGAGCGGGAGGTGTCACAGAGACCCAGTACTTC. This chain connects TRBV5-4 to TRBJ2-5, with TRBD2 matching 9 bases. There are 17 residues in the CDR3. Germline V CDR1 and CDR2: SGHNT, YYREEE (reference sequence). V shed 0 bases, J shed 4 bases, and the junction held 10 bases outside the gene matches.

This sequence joins TRBV9 and TRBJ1-2; possibly TRBD1 for D (5 bases). The CDR3 sequence is 15 residues long. CDR1 is SGDLS and CDR2 is YYNGEE in the germline V gene. Trimming removed 3 bases at V and 4 bases at J, with 16 bases between. The CDR3 nucleotides read TGTGCCAGCAGCGCACAAGACAGCACGTCCTATGGCTACACCTTC. The encoded protein is CASSAQDSTSYGYTF.

The gene calls are TRBV11-2 and TRBJ1-1, with D uncertain. This CDR3 is 13 amino acids long. Looked up from germline, CDR1 is SGHAT and CDR2 is FQNNGV. Trimming pared 4 bases from V and 0 bases from J, leaving 6 bases between. Here the CDR3 reads CASSSTLNTEAFF. CDR3 nucleotide sequence: TGTGCCAGCAGCTCTACACTGAACACTGAAGCTTTCTTT.

V is TRBV2 and J is TRBJ2-4; D unresolved. The germline V and J ends were trimmed by 2 bases and 4 bases, with 3 bases remaining between them. The germline CDR1 and CDR2 sequences are SNHLY and FYNNEI. The CDR3 totals 12 residues. CDR3 loop: CASSEQKNIQYF. The CDR3, as DNA: TGTGCCAGCAGTGAACAGAAAAACATTCAGTACTTC.

The chain couples TRBV6-1 to TRBJ1-2, with D hard to call. Trimming pared 3 bases from V and 5 bases from J, leaving 10 bases between. The CDR3 is 13 residues long. Germline CDR1 is MNHNS and CDR2 is SASEGT. CDR3 DNA sequence: TGTGCCAGCAGTGAGGTGTCGGAGTATGGCTACACCTTC. It is translated as CASSEVSEYGYTF.

This clone has only one observation. The V gene is TRBV10-3, the J gene TRBJ1-3; weak D call: TRBD1 (6 bases). This CDR3 is built from 14 residues. The V and J ends lost 10 bases and 0 bases respectively, with 13 bases between them. Germline CDR1 is ENHRY and CDR2 is SYGVKD. This chain's CDR3 is CATRTDFSGNTIYF. In DNA, the CDR3 is TGTGCCACCCGGACAGACTTCTCTGGAAACACCATATATTTT.

V and J are TRBV5-6 and TRBJ1-2; 7 positions agree with TRBD1. With V trimmed by 2 bases and J by 8 bases, 6 bases remained unmatched. The CDR3 length is 13 residues. The germline gives CDR1 SGHDT, CDR2 YYEEEE. The DNA for the CDR3 is TGTGCCAGCAGCTTAATCCAGGGGGGAGGCTACACCTTC. It encodes CASSLIQGGGYTF.

The CDR3: CASSSTVVGYTF. The CDR3 nucleotides read TGTGCCAGCAGCTCCACAGTGGTTGGCTACACCTTC. V usage is TRBV7-9 and J usage is TRBJ1-2; D gene ambiguous. Trimming took off 4 bases at V and 7 bases at J, with 10 bases between the two ends. CDR3 size: 12 residues. Germline CDR1 SEHNR, CDR2 FQNEAQ (reference sequence).

V usage is TRBV27 and J usage is TRBJ1-1; no firm D call. From germline, CDR1 is MNHEY and CDR2 SMNVEV (reference sequence). Deletions cut 4 bases from V and 3 bases from J, with 9 bases between. The CDR3 consists of 13 residues. For the CDR3, the DNA is TGTGCCAGCAGTTCACGGGGTGACACTGAAGCTTTCTTT. As protein: CASSSRGDTEAFF.

The chain is built from TRBV5-8 and TRBJ2-3, with 9 bases that match TRBD1. V was pared by 7 bases and J by 3 bases, with 18 bases of the junction left unmatched. The germline V gene encodes CDR1 SGHTS and CDR2 YDEGEE. The CDR3 runs to 18 residues. CDR3 in amino acids: CASFGFGQGTDVTDTQYF. CDR3 DNA: TGTGCCAGCTTTGGCTTTGGACAGGGGACGGACGTTACAGATACGCAGTATTTT.

The DNA for the CDR3 is TGTGCCATCAGAGGCCAGTCCTCCTATAATTCACCCCTCCACTTT. Translated: CAIRGQSSYNSPLHF. The chain combines TRBV10-3 with TRBJ1-6; D unclear. V lost 6 bases to trimming and J lost 0 bases, with 9 bases between them. CDR1 is ENHRY and CDR2 is SYGVKD in the germline V gene. The CDR3 sequence is 15 residues long.

The rearrangement uses TRBV5-8 and TRBJ2-1; 8 bases map to TRBD1. J was trimmed by 8 bases and V by 2 bases; bases with no gene match: 15. Germline assignment: CDR1 SGHTS and CDR2 YDEGEE. CDR3 length: 17 amino acids. CDR3 nucleotide sequence: TGTGCCAGCAGCTTAGGACAGGGATTGGGTTATTTAGATGAGCAGTTCTTC. Protein product: CASSLGQGLGYLDEQFF.

V gene TRBV7-9 combines with J gene TRBJ2-7, with 12 bases aligning to TRBD2. This CDR3 has 16 residues. After removal of 0 bases from V and 1 base from J, the junction contained 1 base not matched to a gene. Germline CDR1 SEHNR, CDR2 FQNEAQ (reference sequence). CDR3 residues: CASSLATSGGSYEQYF. The CDR3, as DNA: TGTGCCAGCAGCTTAGCGACTAGCGGGGGTTCCTACGAGCAGTACTTC.

CDR3 sequence (DNA): TGTGCCAGCAGCCGACAGGGGAATAATTCACCCCTCCACTTT. Translated: CASSRQGNNSPLHF. The rearrangement joins TRBV28 to TRBJ1-6; TRBD1 matches 8 bases. Germline V gives CDR1 MDHEN, CDR2 SYDVKM. This CDR3 has 14 residues. V was clipped by 6 bases and J by 5 bases; unmatched bases: 3.

The rearrangement links TRBV5-4 to TRBJ1-5, with TRBD1 as a possible D gene (6 bases). Trimming cost V 0 bases and J 6 bases, with 7 bases left between them. CDR3 length: 13 amino acids. Germline lookup yields CDR1 SGHNT and CDR2 YYREEE (reference sequence). The CDR3 sequence is CASSLEGGQPQHF. The DNA of the CDR3 is TGTGCCAGCAGCTTGGAGGGGGGTCAGCCCCAGCATTTT. Variable domain in full (rest from reference TRBV5-4 and TRBJ1-5): ETGVTQSPTHLIKTRGQQVTLRCSSQSGHNTVSWYQQALGQGPQFIFQYYREEENGRGNFPPRFSGLQFPNYSSELNVNALELDDSALYLCASSLEGGQPQHFGDGTRLSIL.

This clone was seen only once. The gene calls are TRBV9 and TRBJ2-2; D may correspond to TRBD1 or TRBD2 (5 bases each). Per the germline V gene, CDR1 is SGDLS and CDR2 is YYNGEE. V was cut by 3 bases and J by 4 bases, with 16 bases left in between. The length of the CDR3 is 16 residues. The CDR3 DNA reads TGTGCCAGCAGCGGGTACAGGTCCGGGGCCACCGGGGAGCTGTTTTTT. Translation: CASSGYRSGATGELFF.

The CDR3 reads CASSQTPTLRAGYTF. CDR3 bases: TGCGCCAGCAGCCAGACCCCTACGCTTAGGGCTGGCTACACCTTC. The chain recombines TRBV4-3 with TRBJ1-2, with D unresolved. V was trimmed by 3 bases and J by 7 bases, leaving 18 bases between them. Germline V gives CDR1 LGHNA, CDR2 YSLEER. This CDR3 has 15 amino acids.

This clone was seen once. This rearrangement joins TRBV9 to TRBJ2-5, with a weak D call TRBD1 (5 bases). Trimming pared 0 bases from V and 4 bases from J, leaving 7 bases between. The CDR3 is made up of 13 amino acids. The germline V gene encodes CDR1 SGDLS and CDR2 YYNGEE. CDR3 sequence reads: CASSVGGAETQYF. The DNA of the CDR3 is TGTGCCAGCAGCGTAGGGGGCGCAGAGACCCAGTACTTC.

This chain links TRBV15 with TRBJ2-1; no clear D gene. CDR1 and CDR2 (germline): LNHNV, YYDKDF (reference sequence). V was cut by 4 bases and J by 11 bases, with 18 bases left in between. The CDR3 has 14 residues. CDR3 in DNA: TGTGCCACCAGCACTCCAAATACCGTCGGGCAGCAGTTCTTC. Translated: CATSTPNTVGQQFF.

The CDR3 DNA follows: TGTGCCAGCAGTGAACAGGAGACTGATCAGCCCCAGCATTTT. As protein: CASSEQETDQPQHF. The chain joins TRBV6-1 to TRBJ1-5; D gene unclear. V was cut by 2 bases and J by 5 bases, with 10 bases left in between. The CDR3 loop spans 14 amino acids. Germline CDR1 MNHNS, CDR2 SASEGT.

The V gene is TRBV27, the J gene TRBJ2-1, with 11 bases identical to TRBD1. The CDR3 runs 16 residues. Trimming cost V 8 bases and J 5 bases; bases outside gene matches: 11. The germline V gene encodes CDR1 MNHEY and CDR2 SMNVEV (reference sequence). CDR3 sequence reads: CASEPPGQGVHNEQFF. The CDR3 nucleotides are TGTGCCAGCGAACCTCCGGGACAGGGGGTCCACAATGAGCAGTTCTTC.

The chain is built from TRBV4-3 and TRBJ1-2; no definite D call. V was clipped by 0 bases and J by 3 bases, with 14 bases between them. CDR1 and CDR2 (germline): LGHNA, YSLEER. The CDR3 is 16 residues long. This chain's CDR3 is CASSQDRVSNDYGYTF. In nucleotides, the CDR3 is TGCGCCAGCAGCCAAGATCGAGTCAGTAACGACTATGGCTACACCTTC.

The chain joins TRBV6-5 to TRBJ1-4, with 7 bases identical to TRBD1. V lost 6 bases to trimming and J lost 4 bases; unmatched junction nucleotides: 5. There are 14 residues in the CDR3. The germline gives CDR1 MNHEY, CDR2 SVGAGI. This CDR3 is CASSQGEGNEKLFF. In DNA form, the CDR3 reads TGTGCCAGCAGCCAGGGGGAGGGTAATGAAAAACTGTTTTTT.

The chain recombines TRBV3-1 (or the pseudogene TRBV3-2) with TRBJ2-1, with 9 nucleotides matching TRBD2. Germline V CDR1 and CDR2: LGHDT, YNNKEL (reference sequence). This CDR3 has 15 residues. With 4 bases clipped from V and 5 bases from J, the junction kept 6 bases outside the gene matches. The CDR3 region is CASSPWREGDNEQFF. DNA of the CDR3: TGTGCCAGCAGCCCCTGGCGGGAGGGAGACAATGAGCAGTTCTTC.

V is TRBV6-4 and J is TRBJ2-1; D possibly uses TRBD1 or TRBD2 (6 bases each). Germline V gene data show CDR1 as MRHNA and CDR2 as SNTAGT. Trimming removed 4 bases from V and 0 bases from J, with 13 bases in between. This CDR3 comprises 16 residues. Here the CDR3 reads CASSVGGPSSYNEQFF. In DNA, the CDR3 is TGTGCCAGCAGTGTTGGGGGGCCGAGCTCCTACAATGAGCAGTTCTTC.

The V call is TRBV5-5, the J call TRBJ2-3; 7 nucleotides match TRBD2. Looked up from germline, CDR1 is SGHKS and CDR2 is YYEKEE (reference sequence). The junction had 10 bases not matched to a gene; V was cut back by 3 bases and J by 6 bases. The CDR3 contains 15 residues. The CDR3 sequence is CASSSGQGAGDTQYF. The CDR3 nucleotides read TGTGCCAGCAGCTCTGGGCAGGGAGCGGGGGATACGCAGTATTTT.

The chain is built from TRBV19 and TRBJ1-2; no clear D. From germline, CDR1 is LNHDA and CDR2 SQIVND (reference sequence). The CDR3 extends over 13 amino acids. Trimming stripped 4 bases from V and 1 base from J, with 7 bases between. CDR3 protein: CASSTWSNYGYTF. The CDR3 bases are TGTGCCAGTAGTACCTGGAGTAACTATGGCTACACCTTC.